This is a list of T cell receptor beta chains from one sample in a study of blood T cell repertoires in COVID-19. Sequencing used immunoSEQ multiplex PCR; TCRdb keeps in-frame clones, though not all of them. The sample has around 500,000 clones, approximately 90% seen once. Sequencing was done on a sample of PBMCs or T cells enriched from blood (not recorded which). The receptors here all came from a woman aged 55-70 years who had recovered from COVID-19. Both conserved end residues are part of each CDR3. The D gene is left open where the match is weak. The size field is filled for only some rows; it gives once, few, many or a size class.

d_call	v_call	clone_size	j_call	cdr3_aa	cdr3_nt
TRBD2	TRBV7-2	-	TRBJ2-3	CASSSTSAAAVAQYF	TGTGCCAGCAGCTCGACTAGCGCAGCCGCGGTGGCGCAGTATTTT
-	TRBV9	few	TRBJ1-6	CASSVLGDYSPLHF	TGTGCCAGCAGCGTGCTGGGGGACTATTCACCCCTCCACTTT
-	TRBV20-1	once	TRBJ1-5	CSASALSNQPQHF	TGCAGTGCTAGTGCCCTTAGCAATCAGCCCCAGCATTTT
-	TRBV19	-	TRBJ2-5	CASSIGRAETQYF	TGTGCCAGTTCTATAGGGCGGGCAGAGACCCAGTACTTC
-	TRBV20-1	-	TRBJ1-2	CSVQSGGYTF	TGCAGTGTTCAATCGGGGGGCTACACCTTC
-	TRBV4-2	few	TRBJ1-3	CASSQDGGTGNTIYF	TGTGCCAGCAGCCAAGACGGGGGAACTGGAAACACCATATATTTT
-	TRBV7-9	-	TRBJ1-1	CASSQGQGTEAFF	TGTGCCAGCAGCCAGGGGCAAGGGACTGAAGCTTTCTTT
TRBD1	TRBV5-1	-	TRBJ2-2	CASSLQGEIGELFF	TGCGCCAGCAGCTTACAGGGGGAAATCGGGGAGCTGTTTTTT
TRBD1	TRBV7-2	-	TRBJ1-2	CASSLVWSRGENGYTF	TGTGCCAGCAGCTTAGTCTGGAGCAGGGGGGAGAATGGCTACACCTTC
TRBD1	TRBV10-1	-	TRBJ1-2	CASSPDRVYGYTF	TGCGCCAGCAGTCCGGACAGGGTGTATGGCTACACCTTC
-	TRBV7-9	-	TRBJ1-1	CASSSLKQAKNTEAFF	TGTGCCAGCAGCTCGTTAAAACAGGCGAAGAACACTGAAGCTTTCTTT
TRBD1	TRBV7-2	-	TRBJ2-1	CASSYSVLGGKNEQFF	TGTGCCAGCAGCTACAGCGTCTTAGGGGGCAAGAATGAGCAGTTCTTC
TRBD1	TRBV28	-	TRBJ1-3	CASSSDRARLSGNTIYF	TGTGCCAGCAGTTCCGACAGGGCTAGGCTCTCTGGAAACACCATATATTTT
-	TRBV19	few	TRBJ1-5	CASSPTQQGRGSQPQHF	TGTGCCAGTAGTCCGACTCAACAGGGAAGGGGGAGTCAGCCCCAGCATTTT
-	TRBV4-1	-	TRBJ1-1	CASSQDQWTTEAFF	TGCGCCAGCAGCCAAGATCAGTGGACAACTGAAGCTTTCTTT
TRBD1	TRBV6-2/TRBV6-3	-	TRBJ1-1	CASSYTGGGTEAFF	TGTGCCAGCAGTTATACAGGGGGCGGGACTGAAGCTTTCTTT
-	TRBV6-5	once	TRBJ2-2	CASSQLGGPGELFF	TGTGCCAGCAGCCAACTCGGGGGACCCGGGGAGCTGTTTTTT
TRBD1	TRBV5-1	-	TRBJ1-6	CASSPQPGGAGNSPLHF	TGCGCCAGCAGCCCGCAACCAGGGGGCGCCGGGAATTCACCCCTCCACTTT
TRBD1	TRBV5-1	once	TRBJ1-1	CASSSATGGLTEAFF	TGCGCCAGCAGCTCCGCGACAGGGGGGTTGACTGAAGCTTTCTTT
-	TRBV3-1/TRBV3-2	-	TRBJ1-6	CASSQAGGSNSPLHF	TGTGCCAGCAGCCAAGCCGGGGGTAGTAATTCACCCCTCCACTTT
-	TRBV4-1	-	TRBJ2-2	CASSQTGLTTGELFF	TGCGCCAGCAGCCAAACGGGACTGACAACCGGGGAGCTGTTTTTT
TRBD2	TRBV7-2	-	TRBJ2-5	CASSLEGGLAGLQETQYF	TGTGCCAGCAGCTTAGAGGGAGGACTAGCGGGGCTCCAAGAGACCCAGTACTTC
-	TRBV5-1	once	TRBJ1-2	CASSLDTANYGYTF	TGCGCCAGCAGCTTGGACACCGCTAACTATGGCTACACCTTC
-	TRBV1	-	TRBJ1-2	CTSSQVYLLTGTNYGYTF	TGCACCAGCAGCCAAGTATACTTACTAACAGGGACTAACTATGGCTACACCTTC
-	TRBV6-2/TRBV6-3	-	TRBJ2-5	CASSPTPRETQYF	TGTGCCAGCAGTCCAACGCCCCGGGAGACCCAGTACTTC
-	TRBV3-1/TRBV3-2	-	TRBJ1-2	CASSQGLIYGYTF	TGTGCCAGCAGCCAAGGACTCATCTATGGCTACACCTTC
-	TRBV6-5	-	TRBJ1-1	CASREAGLVTEAFF	TGTGCCAGCCGCGAGGCGGGGTTGGTCACTGAAGCTTTCTTT
-	TRBV15	once	TRBJ2-1	CATSRDRQGNEQFF	TGTGCCACCAGCAGAGATCGCCAGGGGAATGAGCAGTTCTTC
TRBD2	TRBV5-1	-	TRBJ2-2	CASSLKSGANTGELFF	TGCGCCAGCAGCTTGAAAAGCGGGGCGAACACCGGGGAGCTGTTTTTT
-	TRBV18	-	TRBJ1-1	CASSPAIDRRPNTEAFF	TGTGCCAGCTCACCGGCTATTGACAGGCGACCGAACACTGAAGCTTTCTTT
-	TRBV24-1	-	TRBJ2-3	CATSDLQAGSTDTQYF	TGTGCCACCAGTGATTTGCAGGCCGGAAGCACAGATACGCAGTATTTT
-	TRBV6-5	-	TRBJ1-2	CASASRQAGGYTF	TGTGCCAGCGCCTCGAGACAGGCTGGTGGCTACACCTTC
TRBD1	TRBV19	-	TRBJ2-4	CASSPSGQGESKNIQYF	TGTGCCAGTAGTCCCTCGGGACAGGGGGAGTCCAAAAACATTCAGTACTTC
-	TRBV9	-	TRBJ1-2	CASSVEQEPTYGYTF	TGTGCCAGCAGCGTAGAACAGGAGCCCACCTATGGCTACACCTTC
-	TRBV3-1/TRBV3-2	-	TRBJ1-1	CASSPGWREGNTEAFF	TGTGCCAGCAGCCCCGGGTGGAGGGAGGGGAACACTGAAGCTTTCTTT
-	TRBV9	-	TRBJ1-3	CASSVEQGSGNTIYF	TGTGCCAGCAGCGTAGAACAGGGCTCTGGAAACACCATATATTTT
-	TRBV29-1	-	TRBJ1-2	CSVGAAYNYGYTF	TGCAGCGTCGGAGCCGCTTATAACTATGGCTACACCTTC
-	TRBV7-9	-	TRBJ1-6	CASSLGGGGVSYNSPLHF	TGTGCCAGCAGCTTAGGAGGTGGGGGGGTATCCTATAATTCACCCCTCCACTTT
TRBD1	TRBV2	-	TRBJ1-6	CASSGQGAHSSPLHF	TGTGCCAGCAGTGGTCAGGGGGCGCATAGTTCACCCCTCCACTTT
TRBD1	TRBV5-1	once	TRBJ2-3	CASSPGTGGTDTQYF	TGCGCCAGCAGCCCCGGGACAGGGGGCACAGATACGCAGTATTTT
-	TRBV5-1	-	TRBJ1-4	CASSPGRRDEKLFF	TGCGCCAGCAGCCCTGGACGGAGGGATGAAAAACTGTTTTTT
-	TRBV9	-	TRBJ2-1	CASSVGSQNYNEQFF	TGTGCCAGCAGCGTAGGTTCCCAGAACTACAATGAGCAGTTCTTC
TRBD2	TRBV19	-	TRBJ2-5	CASSIASGGETQYF	TGTGCCAGTAGTATTGCTAGCGGGGGTGAGACCCAGTACTTC
-	TRBV6-5	-	TRBJ2-5	CASRRTPQETQYF	TGTGCCAGCAGACGGACACCCCAAGAGACCCAGTACTTC
-	TRBV2	-	TRBJ1-2	CASRVVRGSYGYTF	TGTGCCAGCAGGGTCGTTCGAGGGTCCTATGGCTACACCTTC
TRBD1	TRBV24-1	-	TRBJ1-2	CATSERDRRYGYTF	TGTGCCACCAGTGAACGGGACAGGCGGTATGGCTACACCTTC
-	TRBV6-5	-	TRBJ1-1	CASRWRVALGEAFF	TGTGCCAGCAGGTGGAGGGTGGCCCTCGGGGAAGCTTTCTTT
-	TRBV4-1	-	TRBJ1-6	CASSQGWGGNSPLHF	TGCGCCAGCAGCCAAGGGTGGGGGGGTAATTCACCCCTCCACTTT
-	TRBV5-3	few	TRBJ1-5	CARSLAHRLYSNQPQHF	TGTGCCAGAAGCTTGGCCCACCGGTTATATAGCAATCAGCCCCAGCATTTT
-	TRBV27	-	TRBJ1-6	CASSFATGAYNSPLHF	TGTGCCAGCAGTTTCGCGACAGGAGCCTATAATTCACCCCTCCACTTT
-	TRBV9	-	TRBJ1-2	CASRSPGGGGYTF	TGTGCCAGCAGATCTCCTGGGGGAGGTGGCTACACCTTC
TRBD1	TRBV6-5	-	TRBJ2-2	CASRGQRNTGELFF	TGTGCCAGCAGGGGACAGCGGAACACCGGGGAGCTGTTTTTT